This T cell receptor (beta chain) was recorded in a study of human T cells and chemical hapten exposure. At the level of the study: Mostly female patients had alopecia areata, totalis or universalis.

Time point in this sample: patch test 2, 6 weeks after DPC sensitization. Stated treatment: therapeutic diphenylcyclopropenone sensitization with weekly scalp DPC. TCRdb used MiXCR to reprocess the RACE reads, holding one entry per CDR3 protein. The table has some 99,000 distinct CDR3 sequences, roughly a tenth seen once. Trimming removed 6 bases from V and 0 bases from J, with 15 bases in between. The CDR3 totals 15 residues. Germline values: CDR1 SEHNR, CDR2 FQNEAQ (reference sequence). This clonotype has at least ten counts. The rearrangement links TRBV7-9 to TRBJ2-7; D perhaps matches TRBD1 (5 bases). The sample in question was whole blood, obtained in connection with sensitization to the hapten diphenylcyclopropenone (DPC). This sequence was found in a middle-aged woman with alopecia areata. Some clones in this sample may be carry-over from other donors' samples. CDR3 protein: CASRSPETGSYEQYF. The CDR3 coding sequence is TGTGCCAGCAGGAGTCCTGAAACAGGCTCCTACGAGCAGTACTTC.